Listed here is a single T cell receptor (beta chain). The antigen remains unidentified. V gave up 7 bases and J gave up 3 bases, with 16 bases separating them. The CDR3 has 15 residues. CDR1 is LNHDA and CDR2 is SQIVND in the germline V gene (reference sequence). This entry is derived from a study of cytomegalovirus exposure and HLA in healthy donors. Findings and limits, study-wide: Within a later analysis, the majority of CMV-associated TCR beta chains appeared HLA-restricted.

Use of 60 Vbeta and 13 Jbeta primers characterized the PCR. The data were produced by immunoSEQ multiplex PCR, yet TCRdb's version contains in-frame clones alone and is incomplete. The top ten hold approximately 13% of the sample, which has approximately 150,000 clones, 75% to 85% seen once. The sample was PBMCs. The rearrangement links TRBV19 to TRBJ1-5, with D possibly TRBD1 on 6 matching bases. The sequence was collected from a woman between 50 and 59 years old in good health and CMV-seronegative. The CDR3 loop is CASKESNRVNQPQHF. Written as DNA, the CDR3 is TGTGCCAGTAAAGAGTCGAACAGGGTCAATCAGCCCCAGCATTTT.